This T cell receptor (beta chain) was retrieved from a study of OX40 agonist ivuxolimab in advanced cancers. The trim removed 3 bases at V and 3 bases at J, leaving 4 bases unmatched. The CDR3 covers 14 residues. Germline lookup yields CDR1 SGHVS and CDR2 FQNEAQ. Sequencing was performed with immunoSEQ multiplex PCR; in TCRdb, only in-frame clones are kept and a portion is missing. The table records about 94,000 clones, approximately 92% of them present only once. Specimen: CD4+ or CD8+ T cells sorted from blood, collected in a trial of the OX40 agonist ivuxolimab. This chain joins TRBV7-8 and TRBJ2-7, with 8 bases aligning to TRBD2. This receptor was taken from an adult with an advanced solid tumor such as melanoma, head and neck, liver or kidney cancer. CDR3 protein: CASSFSGTSYEQYF. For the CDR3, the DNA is TGTGCCAGCAGCTTCTCCGGGACTAGCTACGAGCAGTACTTC.